The 9 T cell receptor beta chains given below trace back to one sample, sequenced in a study of blood T cell repertoires in COVID-19. The method was immunoSEQ multiplex PCR; TCRdb's version includes in-frame clones alone and lacks a portion of them. The repertoire consists of about 280,000 clones, with about nine tenths occurring once and the leading ten covering less than 3%. Input material: peripheral blood. The receptors come from a woman in her twenties or thirties with active or convalescent COVID-19.

The table lists this clone with a count of one. This sequence joins TRBV11-2 and TRBJ2-3; 9 bases align to TRBD1. J was trimmed by 2 bases and V by 1 base; bases with no gene match: 7. Germline assignment: CDR1 SGHAT and CDR2 FQNNGV. The CDR3 extends over 17 amino acids. Here the CDR3 DNA reads TGTGCCAGCAGCTTAGGCTACGGACAGGGGTTCACAGATACGCAGTATTTT. Translation: CASSLGYGQGFTDTQYF.

The genes are TRBV24-1 and TRBJ2-5; 11 nucleotides line up with TRBD2. The CDR3 length is 15 residues. Trimming at V came to 4 bases and at J to 7 bases, leaving 7 bases not matched to a gene. Germline V gene sequence: CDR1 KGHDR, CDR2 SFDVKD. The CDR3 nucleotides are TGTGCCACCAGTGAGGTAGCGGGGGGGCCAAGGACCCAGTACTTC. Translated: CATSEVAGGPRTQYF.

The CDR3 spells CASSLVPHATTGFEQFF. The CDR3 coding sequence is TGTGCCAGCAGCTTAGTACCCCACGCGACGACAGGGTTTGAGCAGTTCTTC. The rearrangement links TRBV7-9 to TRBJ2-1, with TRBD1 matching 7 bases. The CDR3 is 17 amino acids. V lost 1 base to trimming and J lost 9 bases; unmatched junction nucleotides: 15. Germline assignment: CDR1 SEHNR and CDR2 FQNEAQ (reference sequence).

CDR3 bases: TGTGCCAGTAGCCCCGGGACAGGGGTAGGAAACACCATATATTTT. This translates into CASSPGTGVGNTIYF. This chain links TRBV19 with TRBJ1-3, with 10 bases lining up with TRBD1. In germline, CDR1 is LNHDA, CDR2 SQIVND (reference sequence). CDR3 length equals 15 residues. J gave up 4 bases and V 6 bases, and 6 bases lay outside the gene matches.

J is TRBJ1-3 and V is TRBV7-2; no reliable D call. Germline V CDR1 and CDR2: SGHTA, FQGNSA. The CDR3 contains 11 residues. V was pared by 3 bases and J by 7 bases, with 4 bases between. The CDR3 sequence: CASSFGNTIYF. CDR3 DNA sequence: TGTGCCAGCAGCTTCGGGAACACCATATATTTT.

This chain links TRBV21-1 with TRBJ1-2; the table assigns TRBD1, which was not confirmed against the DNA. TRBV21-1 is recorded as a pseudogene. CDR3 length equals 15 residues. The CDR3, as DNA: TGTGCCAGCAGCACGACAGGGAATGTTAACTATGGCTACACCTTC. Protein: CASSTTGNVNYGYTF.

The J gene is TRBJ1-1, the V gene TRBV7-9; 10 bases match TRBD1. The CDR3 has 15 amino acids. With 5 bases clipped from V and 1 base from J, the junction kept 4 bases outside the gene matches. Germline-derived CDR1 and CDR2 are SEHNR and FQNEAQ (reference sequence). CDR3 bases: TGTGCCAGCAGCCCTGGACAGGGGGGGAACACTGAAGCTTTCTTT. It yields the protein CASSPGQGGNTEAFF.

V usage is TRBV5-1 and J usage is TRBJ2-5; 11 bases fit TRBD2. From germline, CDR1 is SGHRS and CDR2 YFSETQ. Losses at the gene ends were 3 bases for V and 5 bases for J; bases not matched to a gene: 3. The CDR3 has 14 residues. The CDR3 loop reads CASSSRLAGETQYF. The CDR3 region has the DNA TGCGCCAGCAGCTCTCGACTAGCGGGGGAGACCCAGTACTTC.

This clone was seen only a few times. The chain employs TRBV6-2 or TRBV6-3 and TRBJ1-1; TRBD1 agrees at 7 bases. This CDR3 has 12 amino acids. From germline, CDR1 is MNHEY and CDR2 SVGEGT. J lost 5 bases, V lost 4 bases, and 1 base had no gene match. The CDR3 DNA reads TGTGCCAGCAGTTCGACAGGGACTGAAGCTTTCTTT. Encoded protein: CASSSTGTEAFF.